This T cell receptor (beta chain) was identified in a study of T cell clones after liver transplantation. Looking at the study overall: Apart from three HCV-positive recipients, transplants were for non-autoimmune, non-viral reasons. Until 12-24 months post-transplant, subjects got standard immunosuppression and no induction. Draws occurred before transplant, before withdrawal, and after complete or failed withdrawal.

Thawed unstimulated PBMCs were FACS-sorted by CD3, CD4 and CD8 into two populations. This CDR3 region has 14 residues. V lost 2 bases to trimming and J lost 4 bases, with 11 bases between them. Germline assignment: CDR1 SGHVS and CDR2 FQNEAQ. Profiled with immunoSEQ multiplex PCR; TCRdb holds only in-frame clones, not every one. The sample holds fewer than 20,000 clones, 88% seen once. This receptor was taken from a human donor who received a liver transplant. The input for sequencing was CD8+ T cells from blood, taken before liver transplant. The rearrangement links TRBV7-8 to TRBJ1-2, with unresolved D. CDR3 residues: CASSLYGSRYGYTF. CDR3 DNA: TGTGCCAGCAGCTTATATGGCAGCCGCTATGGCTACACCTTC.